This T cell receptor (beta chain) appears in the sequencing data of a study of T cell repertoires in cytomegalovirus infection (dated by TCRdb to the late 2010s). Turning to the overall study: Peptide stimulations targeted recently identified HLA-C-restricted CMV epitopes, whose presentation resists viral immunomodulation, together with well-studied HLA-B-restricted epitopes. Because public TCR beta signatures pointed to carriage of CMV infection together with the matching HLA type, the HLA type of each donor mattered for the analysis. Broad study findings and their caveats: In the ex vivo response, HLA-C-restricted CMV-specific TCR beta clonotypes were dominant, and in two of eight donors the single most frequent clonotype came from this HLA-C-restricted group. In both this cohort and an independent approximately 350-donor cohort, the cumulative frequency of public TCR beta family members distinguished carriers of CMV infection plus the relevant HLA type.

The treatment or condition tag for this specimen amounts to: in vitro stimulation with specific CMV peptide epitopes to enrich CMV-specific T cells. Note on this clonotype: Its antigen has not been determined. Nothing much larger sits one base from this clone, and base qualities are not available.

Sequencing took place on an Illumina HiSeq 1500. In TCRdb, the public reads were trimmed at Q25 with fastp and aligned with MiXCR, with productive beta chains retained. Entries are consolidated by CDR3 protein sequence, retaining the most common genes and DNA. Recorded for this sample are 550,000 to 850,000 distinct CDR3 sequences; roughly a third of them occurred a single time. The ten largest make up roughly 18% of the sample. This clonotype originated in a human donor in good health (CMV status not recorded). Some clones in this sample may be carry-over from other donors' samples. The material sequenced was cultured PBMCs, taken from culture after CMV antigen stimulation.

Here the CDR3 is given as CARGYATGELFF. Here is the DNA: TGTGCTCGGGGATATGCCACCGGGGAGCTGTTTTTT. This chain joins TRBV2 to TRBJ2-2; the D region possibly corresponds to TRBD2 (5 bases align). The CDR3 contains 12 residues, cysteine and phenylalanine counted. The only DNA kept is the CDR3, 36 bases in frame from the first base. CDR1 and CDR2 (SNHLY, FYNNEI) derive from the germline V gene.